This T cell receptor (beta chain) was recorded in a study of OX40 agonist ivuxolimab in advanced cancers. The wider study: Dose-escalation patients had hepatocellular carcinoma, melanoma, renal cell or head and neck cancer.

For this clone: What it binds is unknown.

The study's findings and limits: Both blood CD4+ and CD8+ T cells showed clonal growth by week 6 at 0.1 to 3.0 mg/kg.

Autoimmune disease history or systemic immunosuppression led to patient exclusion. This CDR3 spans 13 amino acids. Germline V lookup: CDR1 KGHSH, CDR2 LQKENI. Trimming pared 1 base from V and 1 base from J, leaving 4 bases between. The method was immunoSEQ multiplex PCR; TCRdb's version includes in-frame clones alone and lacks a portion of them. The sample has around 41,000 clones, 70% to 90% seen once. The J gene is TRBJ1-1, the V gene TRBV18; D unresolved. The sequence was collected from an adult with an advanced solid tumor such as melanoma, head and neck, liver or kidney cancer. Sequences were derived from CD4+ or CD8+ T cells sorted from blood, sampled in a trial of the OX40 agonist ivuxolimab. The CDR3, as DNA: TGTGCCAGCTCACCACAGAAGAACACTGAAGCTTTCTTT. Amino acids: CASSPQKNTEAFF.